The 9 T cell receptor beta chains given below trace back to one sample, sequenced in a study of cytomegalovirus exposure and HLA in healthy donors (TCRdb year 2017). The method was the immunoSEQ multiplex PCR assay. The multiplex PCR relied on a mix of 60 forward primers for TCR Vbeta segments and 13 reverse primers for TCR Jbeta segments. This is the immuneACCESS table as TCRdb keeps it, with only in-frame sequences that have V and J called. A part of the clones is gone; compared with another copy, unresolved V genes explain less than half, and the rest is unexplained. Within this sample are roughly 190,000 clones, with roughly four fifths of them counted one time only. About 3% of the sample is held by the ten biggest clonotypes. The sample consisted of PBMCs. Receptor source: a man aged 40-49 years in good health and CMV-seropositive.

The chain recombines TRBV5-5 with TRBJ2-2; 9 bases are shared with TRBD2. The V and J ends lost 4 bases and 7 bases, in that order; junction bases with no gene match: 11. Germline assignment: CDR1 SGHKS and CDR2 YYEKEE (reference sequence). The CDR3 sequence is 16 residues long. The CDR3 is CASSPSVAGVGGELFF. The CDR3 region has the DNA TGTGCCAGCAGCCCCTCGGTAGCGGGAGTTGGCGGGGAGCTGTTTTTT.

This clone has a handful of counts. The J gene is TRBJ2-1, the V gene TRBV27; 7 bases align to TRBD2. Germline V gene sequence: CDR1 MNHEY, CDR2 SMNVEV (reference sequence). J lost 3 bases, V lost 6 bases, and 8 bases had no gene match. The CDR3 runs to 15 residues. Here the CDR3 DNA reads TGTGCCAGCAGGGAAGGGAGGGGTGGCTACAATGAGCAGTTCTTC. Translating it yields CASREGRGGYNEQFF.

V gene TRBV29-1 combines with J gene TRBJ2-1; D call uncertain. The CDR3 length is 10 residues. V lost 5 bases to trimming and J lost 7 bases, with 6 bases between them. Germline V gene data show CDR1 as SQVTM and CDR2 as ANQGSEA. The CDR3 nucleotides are TGCAGCGTTCAGTTGAATGAGCAGTTCTTC. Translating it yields CSVQLNEQFF.

CDR3 nucleotide sequence: TGTGCCAGTAGCCCAGGGACAGGGTGGGGTTCACCCCTCCACTTT. Translated: CASSPGTGWGSPLHF. The chain employs TRBV19 and TRBJ1-6, with TRBD1 matching over 9 bases. CDR3 length equals 15 residues. Germline lookup yields CDR1 LNHDA and CDR2 SQIVND (reference sequence). The V and J ends lost 6 bases and 9 bases, in that order; junction bases with no gene match: 9. Filled out from reference TRBV19 and TRBJ1-6, the complete variable domain reads DGGITQSPKYLFRKEGQNVTLSCEQNLNHDAMYWYRQDPGQGLRLIYYSQIVNDFQKGDIAEGYSVSREKKESFPLTVTSAQKNPTAFYLCASSPGTGWGSPLHFGNGTRLTVT.

The chain's CDR3 is CASSGQASSYEQYF. CDR3 coding DNA: TGCGCCAGCAGTGGACAGGCCAGCTCCTACGAGCAGTACTTC. The chain joins TRBV5-1 to TRBJ2-7; 7 bases line up with TRBD1. Germline V gene sequence: CDR1 SGHRS, CDR2 YFSETQ. CDR3 length: 14 amino acids. Germline trimming cut 5 bases from V and 0 bases from J; bases unmatched to any gene: 5.

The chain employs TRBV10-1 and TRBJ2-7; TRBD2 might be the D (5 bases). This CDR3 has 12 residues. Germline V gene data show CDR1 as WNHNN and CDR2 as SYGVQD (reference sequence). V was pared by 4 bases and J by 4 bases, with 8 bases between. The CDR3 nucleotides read TGCGCCAGCAGTGGAGGGCCGTACGAGCAGTACTTC. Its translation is CASSGGPYEQYF.

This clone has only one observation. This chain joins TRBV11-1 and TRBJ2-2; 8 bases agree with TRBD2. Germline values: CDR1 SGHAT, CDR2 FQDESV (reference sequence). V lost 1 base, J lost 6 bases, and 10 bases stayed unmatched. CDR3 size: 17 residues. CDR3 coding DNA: TGTGCCAGCAGCTTAGATAGGACTAGCTTTGGCGCCGGGGAGCTGTTTTTT. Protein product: CASSLDRTSFGAGELFF. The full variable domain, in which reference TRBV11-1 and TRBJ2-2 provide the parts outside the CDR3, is EAEVAQSPRYKITEKSQAVAFWCDPISGHATLYWYRQILGQGPELLVQFQDESVVDDSQLPKDRFSAERLKGVDSTLKIQPAELGDSAMYLCASSLDRTSFGAGELFFGEGSRLTVL.

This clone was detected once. The CDR3 loop reads CASSHGLAGGRGEQYF. CDR3 bases: TGTGCCAGCAGCCACGGACTAGCGGGAGGGAGGGGCGAGCAGTACTTC. This chain links TRBV9 with TRBJ2-7; 15 bases are shared with TRBD2. Trimming took 4 bases from V and 6 from J; bases not matched to a gene: 8. CDR3 length equals 16 residues. CDR1 is SGDLS and CDR2 is YYNGEE in the germline V gene.

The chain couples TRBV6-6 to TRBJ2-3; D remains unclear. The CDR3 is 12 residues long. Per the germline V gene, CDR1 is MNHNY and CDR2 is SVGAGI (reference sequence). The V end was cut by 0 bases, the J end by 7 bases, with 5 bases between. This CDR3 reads CASSYSSNTQYF. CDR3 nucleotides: TGTGCCAGCAGTTACTCTTCTAATACGCAGTATTTT.